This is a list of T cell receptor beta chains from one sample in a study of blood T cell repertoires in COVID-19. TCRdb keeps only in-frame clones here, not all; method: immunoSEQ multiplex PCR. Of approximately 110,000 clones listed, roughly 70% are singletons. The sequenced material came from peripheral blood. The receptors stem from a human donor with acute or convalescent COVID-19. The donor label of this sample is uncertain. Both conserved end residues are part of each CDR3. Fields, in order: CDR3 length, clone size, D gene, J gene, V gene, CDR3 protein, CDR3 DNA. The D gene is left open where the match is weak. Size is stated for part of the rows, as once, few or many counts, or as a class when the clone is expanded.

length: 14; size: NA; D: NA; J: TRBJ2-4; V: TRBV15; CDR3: CATSRGAGGNIQYF; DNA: TGTGCCACCAGCCGAGGGGCGGGTGGGAACATTCAGTACTTC
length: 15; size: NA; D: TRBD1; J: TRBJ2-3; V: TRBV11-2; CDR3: CASSLGSGQGDTQYF; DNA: TGTGCCAGCAGCTTGGGATCGGGACAGGGCGATACGCAGTATTTT
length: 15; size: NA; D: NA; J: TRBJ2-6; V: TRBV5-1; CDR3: CASSPQFSGANVLTF; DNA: TGCGCCAGCAGCCCGCAGTTCTCTGGGGCCAACGTCCTGACTTTC
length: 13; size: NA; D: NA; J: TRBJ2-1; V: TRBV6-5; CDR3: CASISDPSNEQFF; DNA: TGTGCCAGCATAAGCGATCCTAGTAATGAGCAGTTCTTC
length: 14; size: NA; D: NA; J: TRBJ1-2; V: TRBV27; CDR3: CASSNRVGDYGYTF; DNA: TGTGCCAGCAGTAACAGGGTTGGGGACTATGGCTACACCTTC
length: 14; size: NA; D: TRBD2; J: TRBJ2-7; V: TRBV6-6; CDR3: CATTTGGRSYEQYF; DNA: TGTGCCACTACTACGGGGGGGCGATCCTACGAGCAGTACTTC
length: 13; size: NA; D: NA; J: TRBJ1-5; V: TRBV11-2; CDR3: CASSAGEGQPQHF; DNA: TGTGCCAGCAGCGCAGGGGAGGGTCAGCCCCAGCATTTT
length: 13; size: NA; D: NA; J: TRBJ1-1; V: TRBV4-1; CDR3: CASSDFGVTEAFF; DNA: TGCGCCAGCAGCGACTTCGGGGTGACTGAAGCTTTCTTT
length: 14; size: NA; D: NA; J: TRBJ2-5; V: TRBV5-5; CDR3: CASSPWQGLETQYF; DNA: TGTGCCAGCAGCCCGTGGCAGGGGTTGGAGACCCAGTACTTC
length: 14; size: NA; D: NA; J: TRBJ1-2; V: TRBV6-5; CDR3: CASSSHRVNYGYTF; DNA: TGTGCCAGCAGTTCCCACAGGGTTAACTATGGCTACACCTTC
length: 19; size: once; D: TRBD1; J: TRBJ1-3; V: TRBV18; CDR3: CASSPGTGSPMSARDTIYF; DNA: TGTGCCAGCTCACCAGGGACAGGGAGCCCCATGTCGGCACGCGACACCATATATTTT
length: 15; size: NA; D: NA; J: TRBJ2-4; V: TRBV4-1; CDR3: CASSREGGTKNIQYF; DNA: TGCGCCAGCAGCCGAGAGGGGGGTACCAAAAACATTCAGTACTTC
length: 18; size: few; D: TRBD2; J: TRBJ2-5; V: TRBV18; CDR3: CASSPPITSGGPGETQYF; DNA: TGTGCCAGCTCACCACCGATCACTAGCGGGGGGCCTGGGGAGACCCAGTACTTC
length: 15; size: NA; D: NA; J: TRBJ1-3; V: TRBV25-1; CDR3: CASSGYRASGNTIYF; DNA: TGTGCCAGCAGTGGGTACAGGGCCTCTGGAAACACCATATATTTT
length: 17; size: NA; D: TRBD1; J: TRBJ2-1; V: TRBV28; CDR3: CASSLVYRTGGGDEQFF; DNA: TGTGCCAGCAGCCTCGTGTATCGTACAGGGGGCGGCGATGAGCAGTTCTTC
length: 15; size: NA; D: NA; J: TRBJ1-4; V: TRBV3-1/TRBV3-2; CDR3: CASSLRIRGGEKLFF; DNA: TGTGCCAGCAGCCTAAGGATCCGGGGTGGTGAAAAACTGTTTTTT
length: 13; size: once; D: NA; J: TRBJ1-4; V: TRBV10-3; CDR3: CAISGGVGEKLFF; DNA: TGTGCCATCAGTGGGGGGGTAGGTGAAAAACTGTTTTTT
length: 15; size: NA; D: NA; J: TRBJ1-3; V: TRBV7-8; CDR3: CASSRDSSSGNTIYF; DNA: TGTGCCAGCAGCCGAGACTCGAGCTCTGGAAACACCATATATTTT